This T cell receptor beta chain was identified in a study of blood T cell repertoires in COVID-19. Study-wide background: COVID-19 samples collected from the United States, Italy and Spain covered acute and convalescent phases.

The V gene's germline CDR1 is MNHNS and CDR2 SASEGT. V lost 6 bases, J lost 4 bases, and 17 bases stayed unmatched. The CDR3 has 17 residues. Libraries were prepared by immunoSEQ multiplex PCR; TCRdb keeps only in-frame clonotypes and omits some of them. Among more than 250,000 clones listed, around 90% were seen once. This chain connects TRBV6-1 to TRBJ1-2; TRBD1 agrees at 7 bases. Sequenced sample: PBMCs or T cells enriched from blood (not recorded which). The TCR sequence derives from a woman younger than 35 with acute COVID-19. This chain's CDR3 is CASRERDATTGTYGYTF. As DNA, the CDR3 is TGTGCCAGCAGAGAAAGAGACGCCACGACAGGGACCTATGGCTACACCTTC.